This T cell receptor (beta chain) is from a study of T-cell reconstitution after alpha-beta-depleted transplantation in children. This clonotype has at least ten counts. It was with unique molecular identifiers that the TCRbeta library was prepared. TCRdb called the PCR reads again in MiXCR, with one record for every CDR3 protein. The sample has around 87,000 distinct CDR3 sequences, roughly 8.4% seen once. This CDR3 has 14 amino acids. The germline CDR1 and CDR2 sequences are MNHEY and SMNVEV (reference sequence). Trimming took off 6 bases at V and 7 bases at J, with 15 bases between the two ends. This chain links TRBV27 with TRBJ1-4, with D unresolved. Sequences were derived from PBMCs from the stem cell graft donor, sampled from the stem cell graft. The TCR originated in a human donor who donated a stem cell graft to a child with congenital amegakaryocytic thrombocytopenia. The CDR3 region has the DNA TGTGCCAGCAGCCGATCCCGGTGGGCTGAAAAACTGTTTTTT. This gives the protein CASSRSRWAEKLFF.